What follows describes a single T cell receptor (beta chain). The data were produced by immunoSEQ multiplex PCR, yet TCRdb's version contains in-frame clones alone and is incomplete. Among under 300,000 clones listed, about nine tenths were seen once. The source of the sample is a study of blood T cell repertoires in COVID-19. Adults between roughly 18 and 100 years of age took part from about two dozen US areas. Assignments of participants to cohorts depended upon their own reported clinical history. Recovery among Cohort 3 donors was established by two negative PCRs, clearance, or symptom resolution. The TCR sequence derives from a woman aged 45 to 65 who had recovered from COVID-19. Sequenced input: PBMCs or T cells enriched from blood (not recorded which).

This chain's CDR3 is CASSLSLRLNTGELFF. The CDR3 region has the DNA TGTGCCAGCAGTTTATCGCTCAGACTGAACACCGGGGAGCTGTTTTTT. This rearrangement joins TRBV27 to TRBJ2-2; D not certain. Trimming shortened V by 0 bases and J by 1 base, and 9 bases separated the two germline ends. Looked up from germline, CDR1 is MNHEY and CDR2 is SMNVEV (reference sequence). The CDR3 loop spans 16 amino acids.